This TCR beta chain is drawn from a study of blood T cell repertoires in COVID-19. About the research overall: Samples taken during acute and convalescent COVID-19 were collected in the United States, Italy and Spain.

CDR3 size: 16 residues. V was pared by 6 bases and J by 7 bases, with 14 bases of the junction left unmatched. The germline V gene encodes CDR1 MNHEY and CDR2 SVGEGT. This clone was seen only once. Generated by immunoSEQ multiplex PCR, the TCRdb table keeps only in-frame clones and is missing some. The repertoire consists of 200,000 to 300,000 clones, with roughly 90% occurring once and the leading ten covering 6% to 9%. This chain uses TRBV6-2 or TRBV6-3 with TRBJ1-5, with 8 bases fitting TRBD1. This TCR was recovered from a man aged 55 to 69 who had recovered from COVID-19. What was sequenced was peripheral blood. The CDR3 DNA follows: TGTGCCAGCAGCCCTAGATCAAATGCAGGGGGCCAGCCCCAGCATTTT. Its protein is CASSPRSNAGGQPQHF.